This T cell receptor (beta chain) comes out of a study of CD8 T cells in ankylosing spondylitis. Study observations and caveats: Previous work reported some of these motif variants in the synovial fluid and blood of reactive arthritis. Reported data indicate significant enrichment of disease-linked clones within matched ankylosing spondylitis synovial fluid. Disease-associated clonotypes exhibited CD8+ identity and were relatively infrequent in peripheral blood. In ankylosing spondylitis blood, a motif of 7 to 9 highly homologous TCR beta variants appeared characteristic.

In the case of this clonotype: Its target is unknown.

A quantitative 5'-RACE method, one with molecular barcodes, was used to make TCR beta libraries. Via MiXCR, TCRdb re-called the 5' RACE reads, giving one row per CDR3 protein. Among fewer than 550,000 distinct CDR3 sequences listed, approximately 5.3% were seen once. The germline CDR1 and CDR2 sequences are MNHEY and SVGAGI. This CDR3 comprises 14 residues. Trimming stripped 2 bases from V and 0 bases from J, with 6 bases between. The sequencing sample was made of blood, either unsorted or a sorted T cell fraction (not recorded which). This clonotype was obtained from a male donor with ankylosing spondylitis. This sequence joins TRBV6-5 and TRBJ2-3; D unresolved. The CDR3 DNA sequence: TGTGCCAGCAGTTACGACTTCAGCACAGATACGCAGTATTTT. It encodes CASSYDFSTDTQYF.